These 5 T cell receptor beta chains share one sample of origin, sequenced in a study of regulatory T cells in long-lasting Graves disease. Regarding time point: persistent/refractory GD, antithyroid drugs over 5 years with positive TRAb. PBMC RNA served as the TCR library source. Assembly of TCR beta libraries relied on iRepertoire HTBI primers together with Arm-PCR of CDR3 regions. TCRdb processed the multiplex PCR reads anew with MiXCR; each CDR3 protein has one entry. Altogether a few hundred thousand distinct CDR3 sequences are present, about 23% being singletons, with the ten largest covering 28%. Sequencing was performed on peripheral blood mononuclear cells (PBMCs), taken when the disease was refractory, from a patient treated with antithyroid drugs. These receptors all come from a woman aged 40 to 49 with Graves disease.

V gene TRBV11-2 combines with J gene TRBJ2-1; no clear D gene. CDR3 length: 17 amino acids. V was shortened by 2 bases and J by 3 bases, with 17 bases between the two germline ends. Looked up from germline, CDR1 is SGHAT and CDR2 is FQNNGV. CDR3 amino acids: CASSLRAGSYRYNEQFF. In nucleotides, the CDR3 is TGTGCCAGCAGCTTAAGGGCCGGTAGCTACCGCTACAATGAGCAGTTCTTC.

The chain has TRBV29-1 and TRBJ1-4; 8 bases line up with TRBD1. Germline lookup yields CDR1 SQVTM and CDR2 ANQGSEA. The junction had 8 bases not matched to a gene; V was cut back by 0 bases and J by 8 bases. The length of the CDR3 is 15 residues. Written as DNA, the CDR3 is TGCAGCGTTGAAGATCGAGGACAGGGTGGGGAAAAACTGTTTTTT. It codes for CSVEDRGQGGEKLFF.

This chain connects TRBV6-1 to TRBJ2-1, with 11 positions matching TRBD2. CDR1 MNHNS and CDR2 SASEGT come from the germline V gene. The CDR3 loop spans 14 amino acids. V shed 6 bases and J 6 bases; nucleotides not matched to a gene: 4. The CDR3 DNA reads TGTGCCAGCAGCCGTGGGACTAGCGGCAATGAGCAGTTCTTC. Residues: CASSRGTSGNEQFF.

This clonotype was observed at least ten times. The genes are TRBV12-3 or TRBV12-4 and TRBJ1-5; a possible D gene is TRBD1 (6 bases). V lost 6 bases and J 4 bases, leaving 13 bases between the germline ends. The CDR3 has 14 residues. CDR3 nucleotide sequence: TGTGCCAGCAGCTCAGGGGCGCCGAATCAGCCCCAGCATTTT. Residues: CASSSGAPNQPQHF.

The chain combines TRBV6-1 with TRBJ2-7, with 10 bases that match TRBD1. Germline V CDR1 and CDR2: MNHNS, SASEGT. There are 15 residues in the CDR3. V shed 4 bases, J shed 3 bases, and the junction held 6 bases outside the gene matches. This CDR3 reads CASSGLRTGGYEQYF. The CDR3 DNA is TGTGCCAGCAGTGGTCTCCGGACAGGGGGCTACGAGCAGTACTTC.